A single sample is the source of the 21 T cell receptor beta chains below, sequenced in a study of response to subunit inactivated influenza vaccine. TCRdb re-analysed the RT-PCR reads in MiXCR, keeping a single row per CDR3 protein. This table holds 650,000 to 800,000 distinct CDR3 sequences, approximately 13% found once. Specimen: PBMCs from blood, collected around 15 days before vaccination. The receptors shown here come from a man between 50 and 59 years old who received an inactivated influenza vaccine.

The chain employs TRBV30 and TRBJ1-5; D is possibly TRBD1 (6 bases). The ends were cut back, 3 bases at V and 3 bases at J, with 15 bases in the middle. This CDR3 comprises 15 residues. Germline assignment: CDR1 GTSNPN and CDR2 SVGIG (reference sequence). In nucleotides, the CDR3 is TGTGCCTGGAGCTTAACAGGGCCCCCCAATCAGCCCCAGCATTTT. Amino acid sequence: CAWSLTGPPNQPQHF.

The chain links TRBV28 to TRBJ2-7, with 7 bases that match TRBD2. Germline CDR1 reads MDHEN; CDR2 reads SYDVKM. V lost 5 bases to trimming and J lost 3 bases; unmatched junction nucleotides: 10. The CDR3 is 15 amino acids. The CDR3 region is CASSGGGDPVYEQYF. The DNA of the CDR3 is TGTGCCAGCAGTGGTGGGGGGGACCCCGTCTACGAGCAGTACTTC.

Only a few counts were recorded for this clonotype. The gene calls are TRBV5-1 and TRBJ1-5; D gene unclear. Germline V CDR1 and CDR2: SGHRS, YFSETQ. The V end lost 5 bases, the J end lost 2 bases, and 11 bases lay between the germline ends. The CDR3 is made up of 14 amino acids. This CDR3 reads CASREGVGNQPQHF. For the CDR3, the DNA is TGCGCCAGCAGAGAAGGAGTAGGCAATCAGCCCCAGCATTTT.

The table lists this clonotype with a few counts. The chain carries TRBV5-1 and TRBJ2-3; D is possibly TRBD1 (5 bases). CDR1 is SGHRS and CDR2 is YFSETQ in the germline V gene. Trimming took off 1 base at V and 4 bases at J, with 13 bases between the two ends. The CDR3 covers 15 residues. Here the CDR3 DNA reads TGCGCCAGCAGCTTGACCCCAGACAGTCCAGATACGCAGTATTTT. Protein product: CASSLTPDSPDTQYF.

V is TRBV20-1 and J is TRBJ2-1; 7 nucleotides align to TRBD2. Looked up from germline, CDR1 is DFQATT and CDR2 is SNEGSKA (reference sequence). The CDR3 spans 15 residues. With V trimmed by 4 bases and J by 0 bases, 6 bases remained unmatched. In DNA form, the CDR3 reads TGCAGTGCTAAACAGCGGGACGACTCCTACAATGAGCAGTTCTTC. Translating gives CSAKQRDDSYNEQFF.

This chain connects TRBV28 to TRBJ2-3, with D possibly being TRBD2 (5 bases). Germline loops: CDR1 MDHEN, CDR2 SYDVKM. The ends were cut back, 5 bases at V and 3 bases at J, with 18 bases in the middle. The CDR3 runs 16 residues. The CDR3 here is CASSPPGIGETDTQYF. Written as DNA, the CDR3 is TGTGCCAGCAGTCCCCCCGGGATCGGGGAAACAGATACGCAGTATTTT.

The rearrangement links TRBV20-1 to TRBJ1-6; TRBD1 matches 10 bases. Trimming cost V 6 bases and J 5 bases; bases outside gene matches: 4. This CDR3 contains 14 residues. Germline V gene lookup returns CDR1 DFQATT and CDR2 SNEGSKA (reference sequence). Here the CDR3 reads CSAPDRGNNSPLHF. As DNA, the CDR3 is TGCAGTGCACCGGACAGGGGGAATAATTCACCCCTCCACTTT.

This clonotype has just a few counts. The V gene is TRBV7-9, the J gene TRBJ2-5; D perhaps matches TRBD1 (5 bases). The germline V and J ends were trimmed by 2 bases and 7 bases, with 11 bases remaining between them. CDR1 and CDR2 (germline): SEHNR, FQNEAQ (reference sequence). The CDR3 spans 13 residues. CDR3 sequence reads: CASSLTGRGTQYF. In DNA, the CDR3 is TGTGCCAGCAGCTTAACAGGCAGAGGGACCCAGTACTTC.

The chain recombines TRBV7-8 with TRBJ1-1; a weak D match, TRBD1 (5 bases). The CDR3 length is 12 residues. Germline loops: CDR1 SGHVS, CDR2 FQNEAQ. The V end was cut by 5 bases, the J end by 9 bases, with 13 bases between. The CDR3 protein is CASSRLGEKAFF. CDR3 bases: TGTGCCAGCAGCCGACTGGGGGAAAAAGCTTTCTTT.

This chain uses TRBV29-1 with TRBJ2-2; TRBD2 agrees at 7 bases. V lost 6 bases to trimming and J lost 7 bases; unmatched junction nucleotides: 11. Germline V CDR1 and CDR2: SQVTM, ANQGSEA. The CDR3 contains 14 residues. CDR3 DNA: TGCAGCGTCCTGGGGGGGAGTACGGTCGGGGAGCTGTTTTTT. Its translation is CSVLGGSTVGELFF.

This clonotype appeared a few times. V is TRBV28 and J is TRBJ1-5, with D perhaps TRBD1 (6 bases). Germline CDR1 MDHEN, CDR2 SYDVKM. The CDR3 covers 18 residues. Trimming removed 3 bases at V and 1 base at J, with 19 bases between. This chain's CDR3 is CASSFSPGDSKSNQPQHF. CDR3 nucleotide sequence: TGTGCCAGCAGTTTTTCGCCAGGGGATTCGAAAAGCAATCAGCCCCAGCATTTT.

CDR3 protein: CAISGTGVADTQYF. The CDR3 region has the DNA TGTGCCATCAGCGGGACAGGGGTCGCAGATACGCAGTATTTT. This chain uses TRBV10-3 with TRBJ2-3, with 10 bases aligning to TRBD1. The ends lost 6 bases at V and 4 bases at J; junction bases unmatched: 4. In germline, CDR1 is ENHRY, CDR2 SYGVKD. The CDR3 extends over 14 amino acids.

In its sample, this clonotype was seen a few times. J is TRBJ2-3 and V is TRBV11-2; D tentatively fits TRBD1 or TRBD2 (6 bases each). V lost 0 bases and J 2 bases, leaving 15 bases between the germline ends. Germline V gene lookup returns CDR1 SGHAT and CDR2 FQNNGV. This CDR3 contains 17 residues. The CDR3 region has the DNA TGTGCCAGCAGCTTAGAATTCGGGGGCGCCTTCACAGATACGCAGTATTTT. This translates into CASSLEFGGAFTDTQYF.

This clonotype has at least ten counts. The chain joins TRBV20-1 to TRBJ1-1, with D possibly TRBD1 on 6 matching bases. Germline loops: CDR1 DFQATT, CDR2 SNEGSKA (reference sequence). The CDR3 consists of 13 residues. The V end lost 6 bases, the J end lost 0 bases, and 11 bases lay between the germline ends. In nucleotides, the CDR3 is TGCAGTGCCGCCGGACAGATGAACACTGAAGCTTTCTTT. It encodes CSAAGQMNTEAFF.

The chain has TRBV20-1 and TRBJ2-7; TRBD2 matches 7 bases. V lost 3 bases, J lost 2 bases, and 4 bases stayed unmatched. In germline, CDR1 is DFQATT, CDR2 SNEGSKA (reference sequence). This CDR3 contains 13 residues. CDR3 DNA: TGCAGTGCTAGGGGGGGGAGGGCCTACGAGCAGTACTTC. Translating gives CSARGGRAYEQYF.

The CDR3 is CASSARRLDEQYF. The CDR3 DNA sequence: TGTGCCAGCAGTGCTCGACGTCTGGACGAGCAGTACTTC. The chain has TRBV6-1 and TRBJ2-7; D gene ambiguous. V gave up 4 bases and J gave up 5 bases, with 12 bases separating them. Germline values: CDR1 MNHNS, CDR2 SASEGT. The CDR3 totals 13 residues.

The chain joins TRBV12-3 or TRBV12-4 to TRBJ2-5, with D perhaps matching TRBD2 (5 bases). V lost 4 bases and J 2 bases, leaving 11 bases between the germline ends. The CDR3 is 14 amino acids. The CDR3 reads CASSSLEEQETQYF. The CDR3, as DNA: TGTGCCAGCAGTTCCCTGGAGGAACAAGAGACCCAGTACTTC.

This clonotype occurred a few times. This rearrangement joins TRBV3-1 to TRBJ1-2, with D unclear. CDR3 size: 13 residues. Trimming pared 0 bases from V and 4 bases from J, leaving 6 bases between. Germline assignment: CDR1 LGHDT and CDR2 YNNKEL (reference sequence). This chain's CDR3 is CASSQDIAYGYTF. For the CDR3, the DNA is TGTGCCAGCAGCCAAGATATAGCCTATGGCTACACCTTC.

This clonotype showed up just a few times. J is TRBJ1-5 and V is TRBV10-2, with a tentative D call TRBD1 (6 bases). CDR1 and CDR2 from the germline V gene are WSHSY and SAAADI. V was pared by 3 bases and J by 3 bases, with 12 bases between. The CDR3 sequence is 15 residues long. The CDR3 nucleotides are TGCGCCAGCAGTGATCAACAGGGACTCAATCAGCCCCAGCATTTT. It specifies CASSDQQGLNQPQHF.

This clonotype was counted a few times. CDR3 residues: CASSSNTGANVLTF. The CDR3, as DNA: TGTGCCAGCAGCTCAAACACTGGGGCCAACGTCCTGACTTTC. This rearrangement joins TRBV12-3 or TRBV12-4 to TRBJ2-6; D is ambiguous. This CDR3 comprises 14 residues. The V and J ends lost 6 bases and 2 bases respectively, with 8 bases between them.

This clonotype appeared a few times. The chain has TRBV5-1 and TRBJ2-1; the D gene is possibly TRBD2 (6 bases). The CDR3 extends over 15 amino acids. Trimming cost V 2 bases and J 10 bases, with 19 bases left between them. Per the germline V gene, CDR1 is SGHRS and CDR2 is YFSETQ. Written as DNA, the CDR3 is TGCGCCAGCAGCTTCGCGCTGGACTACTTAGGGGAGCAGTTCTTC. Amino acid sequence: CASSFALDYLGEQFF.